This is a list of T cell receptor beta chains from one sample in a study of cytomegalovirus exposure and HLA in healthy donors. TCRdb's copy holds only in-frame clones and misses some; the assay was immunoSEQ multiplex PCR. Here the sample spans about 200,000 clones, 70% to 80% being singletons. Sequenced: PBMCs. The receptors come from a male donor in good health and CMV-seropositive. Each CDR3 is given with its conserved first and last residue. The D gene is left open where the match is weak. Rows may omit the clone size; those that give it use once, few, many or a size class.

V	length	size	D	J	CDR3	DNA
TRBV11-1	15	NA	TRBD1	TRBJ1-1	CASSPDRVMNTEAFF	TGTGCCAGCAGTCCTGACAGGGTCATGAACACTGAAGCTTTCTTT
TRBV25-1	13	NA	NA	TRBJ2-4	CASSGGQIGIQYF	TGTGCCAGCAGTGGGGGGCAGATAGGCATTCAGTACTTC
TRBV7-7	13	NA	NA	TRBJ1-1	CASSLYADSEAFF	TGTGCCAGCAGCTTATATGCGGACAGCGAAGCTTTCTTT
TRBV27	17	NA	TRBD2	TRBJ2-5	CASRRATSGNSQETQYF	TGTGCCAGCCGTAGGGCGACTAGCGGGAATTCACAAGAGACCCAGTACTTC
TRBV27	16	NA	NA	TRBJ1-5	CASSLFAADSNQPQHF	TGTGCCAGCAGTTTATTTGCGGCTGATAGCAATCAGCCCCAGCATTTT
TRBV7-2	16	NA	TRBD2	TRBJ2-5	CASSLVIAGGPETQYF	TGTGCCAGCAGCTTAGTAATAGCGGGGGGGCCAGAGACCCAGTACTTC
TRBV9	14	NA	TRBD1	TRBJ1-5	CASSVTGVNQPQHF	TGTGCCAGCAGCGTCACAGGGGTGAACCAGCCCCAGCATTTT
TRBV18	14	NA	NA	TRBJ2-4	CASSPSALENIQYF	TGTGCCAGCTCACCATCAGCACTAGAGAACATTCAGTACTTC
TRBV4-1	20	NA	TRBD2	TRBJ2-7	CASSQEGTSGSTDITYEQYF	TGCGCCAGCAGCCAAGAAGGAACTAGCGGGTCCACCGACATTACCTACGAGCAGTACTTC
TRBV7-2	13	NA	NA	TRBJ2-7	CASSLGAGREQYF	TGTGCCAGCAGCTTAGGGGCGGGGCGTGAGCAGTACTTC
TRBV6-5	14	NA	TRBD1	TRBJ1-1	CASSYGDRDTEAFF	TGTGCCAGCAGTTACGGGGACAGGGACACTGAAGCTTTCTTT
TRBV18	15	NA	TRBD1	TRBJ2-1	CASSPGTGSYNEQFF	TGTGCCAGCTCACCTGGGACAGGGTCCTACAATGAGCAGTTCTTC
TRBV6-6	13	NA	TRBD1	TRBJ1-1	CASSYTGVTEAFF	TGTGCCAGCAGTTATACAGGGGTTACTGAAGCTTTCTTT
TRBV5-6	12	NA	NA	TRBJ2-4	CASSFSENIQYF	TGTGCCAGCAGCTTTAGCGAAAACATTCAGTACTTC
TRBV4-3	15	NA	NA	TRBJ2-7	CASSQERAGSYEQYF	TGCGCCAGCAGCCAAGAGCGGGCGGGGTCCTACGAGCAGTACTTC
TRBV19	14	NA	NA	TRBJ1-5	CASSIWEGDQPQHF	TGTGCCAGTAGTATTTGGGAAGGGGATCAGCCCCAGCATTTT
TRBV2	14	NA	NA	TRBJ2-3	CASRDLPSTDTQYF	TGTGCCAGCAGGGACTTACCTAGCACAGATACGCAGTATTTT
TRBV6-5	14	few	TRBD1	TRBJ1-1	CASSYDRGATEAFF	TGTGCCAGCAGTTACGACAGGGGCGCCACTGAAGCTTTCTTT
TRBV14	13	NA	TRBD1	TRBJ2-5	CASRGTGEETQYF	TGTGCCAGCAGAGGGACAGGGGAAGAGACCCAGTACTTC
TRBV27	16	NA	NA	TRBJ2-2	CASSLSALAGNGELFF	TGTGCCAGCAGTTTATCAGCGCTGGCAGGGAACGGGGAGCTGTTTTTT
TRBV7-3	15	NA	NA	TRBJ2-2	CASSSGEGGTGELFF	TGTGCCAGCAGCTCCGGGGAGGGGGGCACCGGGGAGCTGTTTTTT
TRBV7-2	15	few	NA	TRBJ1-4	CASSPYGSTGEKLFF	TGTGCCAGCAGCCCGTACGGGTCGACGGGGGAAAAACTGTTTTTT
TRBV5-1	15	once	NA	TRBJ1-1	CASSFWEVRDTEAFF	TGCGCCAGCAGCTTCTGGGAGGTTCGGGACACTGAAGCTTTCTTT
TRBV5-6	14	NA	TRBD1	TRBJ1-2	CASRALLGTGHYTF	TGTGCCAGCAGAGCTCTACTCGGGACAGGGCACTACACCTTC
TRBV11-2	13	few	NA	TRBJ1-5	CASSLEGRQPQHF	TGTGCCAGCAGCTTGGAGGGGCGGCAGCCCCAGCATTTT
TRBV6-1	12	NA	NA	TRBJ2-7	CASRPGSYEQYF	TGTGCCAGCCGGCCCGGGTCCTACGAGCAGTACTTC
TRBV7-2	17	NA	NA	TRBJ1-2	CASSLSALGRQNYGYTF	TGTGCCAGCAGCTTAAGCGCCCTGGGTAGACAGAACTATGGCTACACCTTC
TRBV12-2	18	NA	NA	TRBJ1-3	CASRLPRSRTGPGNTIYF	TGTGCAAGTCGCTTACCCCGTTCCAGGACAGGTCCTGGAAACACCATATATTTT
TRBV29-1	15	NA	TRBD1	TRBJ2-1	CSVEKGQNSYNEQFF	TGCAGCGTTGAGAAGGGACAGAATTCCTACAATGAGCAGTTCTTC
TRBV5-4	14	NA	NA	TRBJ2-7	CASSTEVFQSEQYF	TGTGCCAGCAGTACCGAGGTATTCCAGTCCGAGCAGTACTTC
TRBV7-3	15	NA	TRBD1	TRBJ2-7	CASSLSGRGPYEQYF	TGTGCCAGCAGCTTAAGTGGCAGGGGGCCTTACGAGCAGTACTTC
TRBV18	16	NA	TRBD2	TRBJ2-3	CASSSPAGGQVDTQYF	TGTGCCAGCTCATCGCCAGCGGGGGGGCAGGTAGATACGCAGTATTTT
TRBV19	17	NA	NA	TRBJ2-5	CASSTTIVEGRVETQYF	TGTGCCAGTAGTACTACTATCGTCGAGGGAAGAGTAGAGACCCAGTACTTC
TRBV5-1	15	NA	NA	TRBJ2-3	CASSLPGRDTDTQYF	TGCGCCAGCAGCTTGCCGGGGAGAGACACAGATACGCAGTATTTT
TRBV5-1	15	NA	NA	TRBJ1-4	CASTRGGNGNEKLFF	TGCGCCAGCACCCGGGGGGGTAACGGTAATGAAAAACTGTTTTTT
TRBV19	14	few	NA	TRBJ1-1	CASRPTGSNTEAFF	TGTGCCAGTAGACCAACAGGCTCGAACACTGAAGCTTTCTTT
TRBV10-3	13	NA	NA	TRBJ2-7	CAIEAVEGYEQYF	TGTGCCATCGAGGCTGTTGAGGGATACGAGCAGTACTTC
TRBV29-1	13	NA	TRBD2	TRBJ2-1	CSALAGGPDEQFF	TGCAGCGCCCTAGCGGGAGGGCCCGATGAGCAGTTCTTC
TRBV25-1	18	few	TRBD1	TRBJ1-6	CASSVTGTGGLYATPLHF	TGTGCCAGCAGTGTAACCGGGACAGGGGGCCTATATGCGACACCCCTCCACTTT
TRBV7-9	14	NA	NA	TRBJ2-7	CASSLELQAHEQYF	TGTGCCAGCAGCTTAGAACTCCAGGCCCACGAGCAGTACTTC
TRBV19	16	NA	NA	TRBJ2-7	CASSADRRPSSYEQYF	TGTGCCAGTAGTGCAGACAGGCGTCCTAGCTCCTACGAGCAGTACTTC
TRBV10-1	17	NA	TRBD1	TRBJ2-7	CASSVQGPGQGLSAQYF	TGCGCCAGCAGTGTACAGGGTCCGGGACAGGGGCTGAGTGCGCAGTACTTC